This entry lists 27 T cell receptor beta chains sequenced from one sample in a study of T cell responses to AZD1222 COVID-19 vaccine. Profiled with immunoSEQ multiplex PCR; TCRdb holds only in-frame clones, not every one. The sample carries approximately 100,000 clones, roughly 87% recorded once. This material consisted of peripheral blood, taken on day 0 of AZD1222 vaccination. The receptors derive from an adult in good health.

The chain joins TRBV20-1 to TRBJ2-7; D is perhaps TRBD2 (5 bases). This CDR3 spans 11 amino acids. The V end was cut by 3 bases, the J end by 6 bases, with 9 bases between. Germline V gene data show CDR1 as DFQATT and CDR2 as SNEGSKA (reference sequence). This CDR3 is CSARNRGEQYF. The DNA for the CDR3 is TGCAGTGCTAGGAATCGGGGCGAGCAGTACTTC.

This rearrangement joins TRBV5-8 to TRBJ2-7, with D tentatively TRBD2 (5 bases). Germline values: CDR1 SGHTS, CDR2 YDEGEE. Trimming stripped 4 bases from V and 2 bases from J, with 10 bases between. This CDR3 spans 13 amino acids. The CDR3 DNA follows: TGTGCCAGCAGCGCCGGGGAGCCCTACGAGCAGTACTTC. Translating gives CASSAGEPYEQYF.

This clone was recorded a few times. V gene TRBV18 combines with J gene TRBJ1-1, with D uncertain. The CDR3 sequence is 13 residues long. The germline V gene has CDR1 KGHSH and CDR2 LQKENI. The V end was cut by 11 bases, the J end by 4 bases, with 17 bases between. CDR3 amino acids: CAYITERLTEAFF. CDR3 bases: TGTGCCTACATCACCGAGAGGCTCACTGAAGCTTTCTTT.

The rearrangement uses TRBV7-8 and TRBJ1-1; TRBD1 might be the D (6 bases). Germline V gene sequence: CDR1 SGHVS, CDR2 FQNEAQ. The CDR3 consists of 18 residues. Trimming took off 5 bases at V and 0 bases at J, with 22 bases between the two ends. CDR3 sequence reads: CASSPRWDKDFLNTEAFF. CDR3 nucleotide sequence: TGTGCCAGCAGCCCGAGGTGGGACAAGGATTTCCTGAACACTGAAGCTTTCTTT.

This clone is a singleton in its sample. In DNA form, the CDR3 reads TGTGCCAGCAGTTCAGAATCCTACAATGAGCAGTTCTTC. Amino acid sequence: CASSSESYNEQFF. The rearrangement links TRBV6-5 to TRBJ2-1; D gene uncertain. Germline CDR1 reads MNHEY; CDR2 reads SVGAGI. The CDR3 is made up of 13 amino acids. Trimming shortened V by 4 bases and J by 1 base, and 5 bases separated the two germline ends.

The chain links TRBV29-1 to TRBJ2-2; 13 nucleotides match TRBD2. The ends lost 6 bases at V and 4 bases at J; junction bases unmatched: 8. CDR3 length equals 16 residues. Germline assignment: CDR1 SQVTM and CDR2 ANQGSEA. The CDR3 region is CSVAYTSGRVTGELFF. The CDR3 DNA is TGCAGCGTCGCATATACTAGCGGGAGGGTCACCGGGGAGCTGTTTTTT.

The gene calls are TRBV10-2 and TRBJ1-2, with TRBD1 matching over 8 bases. V lost 0 bases to trimming and J lost 5 bases; unmatched junction nucleotides: 5. Germline V gene data show CDR1 as WSHSY and CDR2 as SAAADI. The CDR3 has 15 residues. The CDR3 DNA reads TGCGCCAGCAGTGAGTCTGGACAGGGCGGGTATGGCTACACCTTC. Encoded protein: CASSESGQGGYGYTF.

V is TRBV10-3 and J is TRBJ1-4; D not certain. The CDR3 extends over 16 amino acids. V lost 0 bases and J 2 bases, leaving 10 bases between the germline ends. Germline loops: CDR1 ENHRY, CDR2 SYGVKD. The DNA of the CDR3 is TGTGCCATCAGTGAGTCGATGATTTTGACTAATGAAAAACTGTTTTTT. Amino acid sequence: CAISESMILTNEKLFF.

This chain links TRBV4-1 with TRBJ2-3; 10 bases are shared with TRBD2. From germline, CDR1 is MGHRA and CDR2 YSYEKL. Losses at the gene ends were 3 bases for V and 0 bases for J; bases not matched to a gene: 6. The length of the CDR3 is 17 residues. The CDR3 spells CASSQGRTSGSTDTQYF. The CDR3 DNA reads as TGCGCCAGCAGCCAGGGGAGGACTAGCGGTAGCACAGATACGCAGTATTTT.

J is TRBJ2-7 and V is TRBV3-1 (or the pseudogene TRBV3-2); D is uncertain. The CDR3 covers 12 residues. V lost 5 bases, J lost 6 bases, and 11 bases lay in between. The germline gives CDR1 LGHDT, CDR2 YNNKEL (reference sequence). In DNA form, the CDR3 reads TGTGCCAGCAGCGTCCTTCGAGGCGAGCAGTACTTC. Amino acid sequence: CASSVLRGEQYF.

This clone was detected a few times. As DNA, the CDR3 is TGTGCCATCAGGACAGGGTTGGGAAACACCATATATTTT. Protein product: CAIRTGLGNTIYF. The chain is built from TRBV10-3 and TRBJ1-3; 7 bases map to TRBD1. Germline V gene lookup returns CDR1 ENHRY and CDR2 SYGVKD. This CDR3 has 13 residues. With 6 bases clipped from V and 4 bases from J, the junction kept 3 bases outside the gene matches.

This sequence joins TRBV28 and TRBJ1-5, with TRBD1 matching over 9 bases. Germline assignment: CDR1 MDHEN and CDR2 SYDVKM. The CDR3 consists of 17 residues. Losses at the gene ends were 6 bases for V and 7 bases for J; bases not matched to a gene: 16. DNA of the CDR3: TGTGCCAGCAGAACCACCTCGGTGACAGGGGGTAGGCAGCCCCAGCATTTT. Its protein is CASRTTSVTGGRQPQHF.

The V and J genes are TRBV6-1 and TRBJ2-7, with TRBD1 identical over 8 bases. The CDR3 sequence is 14 residues long. J lost 4 bases, V lost 3 bases, and 5 bases had no gene match. Germline CDR1 and CDR2: MNHNS and SASEGT. CDR3 loop: CASSDRRGQYEQYF. The CDR3 coding sequence is TGTGCCAGCAGTGATCGCAGGGGGCAATACGAGCAGTACTTC.

CDR3 DNA sequence: TGTGCCAGCAGCCGGGGCATCACCCGAGACTATGGCTACACCTTC. The encoded protein is CASSRGITRDYGYTF. The J gene is TRBJ1-2, the V gene TRBV7-9; D possibly corresponds to TRBD1 (5 bases). The CDR3 extends over 15 amino acids. V lost 5 bases and J lost 3, with 16 bases in between. CDR1 is SEHNR, CDR2 FQNEAQ, per germline (reference sequence).

The genes are TRBV19 and TRBJ1-4; TRBD1 matches at 10 bases. This CDR3 spans 15 amino acids. The junction had 6 bases not matched to a gene; V was cut back by 5 bases and J by 6 bases. CDR1 and CDR2 from the germline V gene are LNHDA and SQIVND (reference sequence). CDR3 sequence (DNA): TGTGCCAGTAGTCCGTGGGACAGGGGATATGAAAAACTGTTTTTT. It is translated as CASSPWDRGYEKLFF.

The chain uses TRBV30 and TRBJ2-3, with a possible D match to TRBD1 (6 bases). Germline loops: CDR1 GTSNPN, CDR2 SVGIG (reference sequence). CDR3 length equals 14 residues. V lost 0 bases and J 4 bases, leaving 11 bases between the germline ends. For the CDR3, the DNA is TGTGCCTGGAGTGTACAGGGTCCGTCAGATACGCAGTATTTT. Its translation: CAWSVQGPSDTQYF.

The rearrangement links TRBV23-1 to TRBJ2-6, with TRBD1 as a possible D gene (6 bases). TRBV23-1 carries the ORF label, with uncertain function. The length of the CDR3 is 19 residues. V was cut by 11 bases and J by 0 bases, with 26 bases left in between. The CDR3, as DNA: TGCGCCGGCCTTAGGGGGTATTCATTCCGACTCTCTGGGGCCAACGTCCTGACTTTC. It encodes CAGLRGYSFRLSGANVLTF.

The gene calls are TRBV27 and TRBJ1-4; 12 bases align to TRBD1. Germline V gives CDR1 MNHEY, CDR2 SMNVEV (reference sequence). This CDR3 has 21 residues. Germline trimming cut 5 bases from V and 5 bases from J; bases unmatched to any gene: 21. Here the CDR3 reads CASSSPSGQGALSQGNEKLFF. CDR3 sequence (DNA): TGTGCCAGCAGTAGCCCATCGGGACAGGGGGCATTATCGCAGGGCAATGAAAAACTGTTTTTT.

The rearrangement uses TRBV24-1 and TRBJ1-1; D is undetermined. The CDR3 covers 16 residues. The V end lost 5 bases, the J end lost 0 bases, and 15 bases lay between the germline ends. The V gene's germline CDR1 is KGHDR and CDR2 SFDVKD. CDR3 in DNA: TGTGCCACCAGTGGTAAAGGGCCTCCGGTGAACACTGAAGCTTTCTTT. It is translated as CATSGKGPPVNTEAFF.

The chain links TRBV3-1 (or the pseudogene TRBV3-2) to TRBJ1-2; D gene ambiguous. With 0 bases removed from V and 8 bases from J, the gap between germline ends came to 16 bases. The germline CDR1 and CDR2 sequences are LGHDT and YNNKEL (reference sequence). CDR3 length equals 15 residues. CDR3 sequence: CASSQDNNPWRGYTF. The CDR3 bases are TGTGCCAGCAGCCAAGATAACAACCCTTGGCGGGGCTACACCTTC.

The V call is TRBV21-1, the J call TRBJ2-5; the D call in the table, TRBD1, was not verified against the DNA. TRBV21-1 is annotated as a pseudogene. The CDR3 covers 15 residues. The CDR3 bases are TGTGCCAGCTGGGGGGACAGGGGGGCGTCAGAGACCCAGTACTTC. This sequence encodes CASWGDRGASETQYF.

V is TRBV29-1 and J is TRBJ2-7, with 7 bases identical to TRBD1. V was pared by 0 bases and J by 7 bases, with 3 bases of the junction left unmatched. CDR1 SQVTM and CDR2 ANQGSEA come from the germline V gene. This CDR3 is built from 12 residues. CDR3 in DNA: TGCAGCGTTGAAGAAACAGGGGATGAGCAGTACTTC. Its translation: CSVEETGDEQYF.

This sequence joins TRBV11-3 and TRBJ2-5, with 8 nucleotides matching TRBD1. Germline V gene lookup returns CDR1 SGHNT and CDR2 YENEEA. The CDR3 totals 16 residues. The ends lost 5 bases at V and 4 bases at J; junction bases unmatched: 12. DNA for the CDR3: TGTGCCAGCAGCCAGGGCGGTCAGGGGGCGCGAGAGACCCAGTACTTC. Translating it yields CASSQGGQGARETQYF.

The chain links TRBV28 to TRBJ1-5; D might be TRBD1 (5 bases). The CDR3 spans 15 residues. The V and J ends lost 7 bases and 4 bases respectively, with 17 bases between them. Germline V gives CDR1 MDHEN, CDR2 SYDVKM. The CDR3: CASTPSAGYNQPQHF. The CDR3, as DNA: TGTGCCAGCACCCCCTCGGCAGGGTATAATCAGCCCCAGCATTTT.

The genes are TRBV7-6 and TRBJ2-7; 8 bases are a match to TRBD1. V lost 4 bases, J lost 1 base, and 6 bases stayed unmatched. Germline values: CDR1 SGHVS, CDR2 FNYEAQ. This CDR3 is 15 amino acids long. Written as DNA, the CDR3 is TGTGCCAGCAGCTCTGGACAGGGTGGGTCCTACGAGCAGTACTTC. As protein: CASSSGQGGSYEQYF.

This clone came up once. This chain uses TRBV27 with TRBJ2-7, with a weak D call TRBD1 (6 bases). CDR3 size: 16 residues. Per the germline V gene, CDR1 is MNHEY and CDR2 is SMNVEV (reference sequence). V lost 4 bases and J lost 3, with 19 bases in between. For the CDR3, the DNA is TGTGCCAGCAGTTCGGGACCCCCAGGGGAAAACTACGAGCAGTACTTC. Encoded protein: CASSSGPPGENYEQYF.

This rearrangement joins TRBV12-3 or TRBV12-4 to TRBJ1-4, with D uncertain. The V end was cut by 5 bases, the J end by 2 bases, with 6 bases between. This CDR3 is 13 amino acids long. The CDR3 sequence is CASSPDTNEKLFF. In DNA, the CDR3 is TGTGCCAGCAGTCCCGACACTAATGAAAAACTGTTTTTT.